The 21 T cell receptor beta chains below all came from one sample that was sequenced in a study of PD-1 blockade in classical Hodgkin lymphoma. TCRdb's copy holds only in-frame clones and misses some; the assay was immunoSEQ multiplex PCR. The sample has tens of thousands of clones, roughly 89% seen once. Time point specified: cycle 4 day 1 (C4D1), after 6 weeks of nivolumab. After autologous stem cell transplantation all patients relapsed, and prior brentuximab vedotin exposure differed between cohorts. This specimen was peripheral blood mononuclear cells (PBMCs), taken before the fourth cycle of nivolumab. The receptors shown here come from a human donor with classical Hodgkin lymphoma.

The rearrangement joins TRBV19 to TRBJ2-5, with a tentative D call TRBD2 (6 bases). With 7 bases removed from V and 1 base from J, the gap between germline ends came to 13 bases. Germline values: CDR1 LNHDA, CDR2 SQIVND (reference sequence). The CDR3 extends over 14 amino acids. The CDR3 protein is CASTGGALQETQYF. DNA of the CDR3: TGTGCCAGTACCGGGGGAGCCCTCCAAGAGACCCAGTACTTC.

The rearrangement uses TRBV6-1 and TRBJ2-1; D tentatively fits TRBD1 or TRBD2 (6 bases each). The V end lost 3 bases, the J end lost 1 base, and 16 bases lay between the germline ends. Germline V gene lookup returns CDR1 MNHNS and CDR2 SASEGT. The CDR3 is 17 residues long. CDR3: CASSDDRGPPSYNEQFF. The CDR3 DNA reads TGTGCCAGCAGTGATGATCGGGGGCCCCCTTCCTACAATGAGCAGTTCTTC.

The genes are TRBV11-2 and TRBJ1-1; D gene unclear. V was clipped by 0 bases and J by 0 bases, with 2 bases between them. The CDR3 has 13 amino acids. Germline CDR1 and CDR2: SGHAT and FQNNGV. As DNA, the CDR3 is TGTGCCAGCAGCTTAGACGTGAACACTGAAGCTTTCTTT. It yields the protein CASSLDVNTEAFF.

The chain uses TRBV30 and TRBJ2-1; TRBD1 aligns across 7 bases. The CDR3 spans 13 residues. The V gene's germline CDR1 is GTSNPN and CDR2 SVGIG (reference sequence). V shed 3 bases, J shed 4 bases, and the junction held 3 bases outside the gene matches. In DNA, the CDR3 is TGTGCCTGGAGGGGACAGAATTACAATGAGCAGTTCTTC. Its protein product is CAWRGQNYNEQFF.

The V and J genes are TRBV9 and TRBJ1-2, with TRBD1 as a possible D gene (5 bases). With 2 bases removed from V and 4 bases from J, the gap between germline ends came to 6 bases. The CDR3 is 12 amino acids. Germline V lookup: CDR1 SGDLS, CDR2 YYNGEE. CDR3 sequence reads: CASSVDSYGYTF. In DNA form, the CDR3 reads TGTGCCAGCAGCGTTGACAGCTATGGCTACACCTTC.

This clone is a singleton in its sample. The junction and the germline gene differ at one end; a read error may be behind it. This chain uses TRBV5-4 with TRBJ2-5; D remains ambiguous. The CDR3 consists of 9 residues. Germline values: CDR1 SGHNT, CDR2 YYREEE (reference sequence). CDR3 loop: CASSSPGNF. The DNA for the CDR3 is TGTGCCAGCAGCTCCCCCGGAAACTTC.

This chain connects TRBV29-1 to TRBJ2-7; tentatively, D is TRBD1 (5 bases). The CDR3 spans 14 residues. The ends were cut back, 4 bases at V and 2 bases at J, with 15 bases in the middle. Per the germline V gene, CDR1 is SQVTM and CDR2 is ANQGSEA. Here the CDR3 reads CSVGPRVGAYEQYF. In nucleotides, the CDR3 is TGCAGCGTTGGCCCAAGGGTAGGGGCCTACGAGCAGTACTTC.

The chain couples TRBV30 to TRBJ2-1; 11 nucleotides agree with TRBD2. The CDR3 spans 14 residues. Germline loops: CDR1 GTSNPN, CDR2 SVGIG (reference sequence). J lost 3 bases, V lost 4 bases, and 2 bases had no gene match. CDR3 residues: CAWTGLAGYNEQFF. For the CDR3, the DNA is TGTGCCTGGACCGGACTAGCGGGCTACAATGAGCAGTTCTTC.

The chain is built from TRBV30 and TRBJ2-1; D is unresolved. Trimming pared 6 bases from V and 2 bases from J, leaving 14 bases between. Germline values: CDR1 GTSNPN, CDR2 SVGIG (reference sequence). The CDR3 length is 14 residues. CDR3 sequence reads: CACGVSGPYNEQFF. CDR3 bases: TGTGCCTGTGGGGTCTCGGGCCCCTACAATGAGCAGTTCTTC.

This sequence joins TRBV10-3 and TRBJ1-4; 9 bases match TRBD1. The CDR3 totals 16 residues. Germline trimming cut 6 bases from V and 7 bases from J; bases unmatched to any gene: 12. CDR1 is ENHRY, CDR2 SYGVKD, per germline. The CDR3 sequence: CAIRKSPGQGGEKLFF. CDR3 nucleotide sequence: TGTGCCATCAGAAAAAGCCCGGGACAGGGAGGTGAAAAACTGTTTTTT.

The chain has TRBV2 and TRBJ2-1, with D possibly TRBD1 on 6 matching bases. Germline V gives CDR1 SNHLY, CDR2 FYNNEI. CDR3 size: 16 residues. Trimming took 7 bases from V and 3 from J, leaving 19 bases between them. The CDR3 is CASILRGTRIYNEQFF. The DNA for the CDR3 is TGTGCCAGCATTTTGAGGGGGACGAGGATCTACAATGAGCAGTTCTTC. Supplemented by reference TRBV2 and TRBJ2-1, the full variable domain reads EPEVTQTPSHQVTQMGQEVILRCVPISNHLYFYWYRQILGQKVEFLVSFYNNEISEKSEIFDDQFSVERPDGSNFTLKIRSTKLEDSAMYFCASILRGTRIYNEQFFGPGTRLTVL.

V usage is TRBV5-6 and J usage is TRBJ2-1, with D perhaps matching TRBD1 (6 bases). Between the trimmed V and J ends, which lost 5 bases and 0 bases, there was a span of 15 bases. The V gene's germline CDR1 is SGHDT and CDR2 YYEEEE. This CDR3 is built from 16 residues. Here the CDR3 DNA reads TGTGCCAGCAGAAGACACAGGGCGAGCTCCTACAATGAGCAGTTCTTC. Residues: CASRRHRASSYNEQFF.

In nucleotides, the CDR3 is TGTGCCAGTAGTATAGAAGGGTTCGTTCTCGAGCAGTACTTC. Its translation is CASSIEGFVLEQYF. The genes are TRBV19 and TRBJ2-7; no clear D. Per the germline V gene, CDR1 is LNHDA and CDR2 is SQIVND (reference sequence). V was trimmed by 0 bases and J by 6 bases, leaving 12 bases between them. The CDR3 runs to 14 residues.

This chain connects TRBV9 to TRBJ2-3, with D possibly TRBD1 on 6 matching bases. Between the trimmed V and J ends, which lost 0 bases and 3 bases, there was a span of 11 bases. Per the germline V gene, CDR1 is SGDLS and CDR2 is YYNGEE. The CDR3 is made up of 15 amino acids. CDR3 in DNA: TGTGCCAGCAGCGTAGAAGGGGGTACGACAGATACGCAGTATTTT. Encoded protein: CASSVEGGTTDTQYF.

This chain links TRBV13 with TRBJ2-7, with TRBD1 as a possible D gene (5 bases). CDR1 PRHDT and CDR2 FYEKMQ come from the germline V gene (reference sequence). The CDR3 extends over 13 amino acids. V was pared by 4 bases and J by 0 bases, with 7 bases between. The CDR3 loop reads CASSSDSSYEQYF. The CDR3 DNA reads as TGTGCCAGCAGCTCAGACAGCTCCTACGAGCAGTACTTC.

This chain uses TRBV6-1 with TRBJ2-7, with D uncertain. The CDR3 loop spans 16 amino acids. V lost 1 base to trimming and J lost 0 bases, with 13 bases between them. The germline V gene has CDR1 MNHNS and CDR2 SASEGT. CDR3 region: CASSEVLSDDSYEQYF. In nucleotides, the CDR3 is TGTGCCAGCAGTGAAGTTTTATCCGACGACTCCTACGAGCAGTACTTC.

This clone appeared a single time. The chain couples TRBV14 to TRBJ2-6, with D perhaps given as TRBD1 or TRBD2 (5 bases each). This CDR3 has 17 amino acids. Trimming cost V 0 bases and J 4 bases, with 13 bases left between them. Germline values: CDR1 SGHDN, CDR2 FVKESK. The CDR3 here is CASSQDLVGTGANVLTF. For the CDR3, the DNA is TGTGCCAGCAGCCAAGATCTGGTAGGGACCGGGGCCAACGTCCTGACTTTC.

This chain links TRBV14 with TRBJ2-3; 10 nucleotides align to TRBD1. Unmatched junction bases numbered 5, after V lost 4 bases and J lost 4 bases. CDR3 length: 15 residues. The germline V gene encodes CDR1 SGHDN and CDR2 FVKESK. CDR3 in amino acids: CASSPLDRGADTQYF. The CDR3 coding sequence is TGTGCCAGCAGCCCTTTGGACAGGGGGGCAGATACGCAGTATTTT.

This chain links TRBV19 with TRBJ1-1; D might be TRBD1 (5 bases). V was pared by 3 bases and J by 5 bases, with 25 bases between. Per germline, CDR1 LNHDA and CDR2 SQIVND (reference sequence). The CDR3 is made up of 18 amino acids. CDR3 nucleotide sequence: TGTGCCAGTAGTATGCTCATAGGGGTAGGTTTACGTGGGACTGAAGCTTTCTTT. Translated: CASSMLIGVGLRGTEAFF.

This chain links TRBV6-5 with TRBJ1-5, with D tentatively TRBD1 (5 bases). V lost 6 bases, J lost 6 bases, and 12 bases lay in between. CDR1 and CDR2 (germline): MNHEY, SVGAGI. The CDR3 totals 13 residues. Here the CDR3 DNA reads TGTGCCAGCAGAAATGGCGGGGGTCAGCCCCAGCATTTT. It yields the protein CASRNGGGQPQHF.

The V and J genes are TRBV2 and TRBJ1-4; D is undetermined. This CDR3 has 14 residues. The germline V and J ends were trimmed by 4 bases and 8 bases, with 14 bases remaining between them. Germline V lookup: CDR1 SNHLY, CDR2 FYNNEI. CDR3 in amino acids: CASSGSVAREKLFF. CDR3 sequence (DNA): TGTGCCAGCAGTGGGAGCGTGGCCAGAGAAAAACTGTTTTTT. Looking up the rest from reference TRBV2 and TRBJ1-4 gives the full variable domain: EPEVTQTPSHQVTQMGQEVILRCVPISNHLYFYWYRQILGQKVEFLVSFYNNEISEKSEIFDDQFSVERPDGSNFTLKIRSTKLEDSAMYFCASSGSVAREKLFFGSGTQLSVL.